This TCR beta chain was obtained from a study of T cell repertoires in cytomegalovirus infection. Overall study: A matching HLA type, together with CMV infection, was signaled by public TCR beta signatures.

Study-level points and caveats: CMV-specific HLA-C-restricted TCR beta clonotypes dominated the ex vivo response.

In TCRdb, the reads were re-called with MiXCR into one record per CDR3 protein. The data show over 150,000 distinct CDR3 sequences, approximately 14% seen once. On this clonotype: Its antigen is undetermined.

The sample taken for sequencing was PBMCs. The TCR sequence derives from a human donor in good health (CMV status not recorded). Some clones in this sample may be carry-over from other donors' samples.

The CDR3 nucleotides read TGCGCCAGCGGGGACAGGGGGACCGGGGCCAACGTCCTGACTTTC. Its translation is CASGDRGTGANVLTF. The chain joins TRBV5-1 to TRBJ2-6; 11 bases agree with TRBD1. V lost 7 bases, J lost 4 bases, and 4 bases stayed unmatched. CDR1 and CDR2 from the germline V gene are SGHRS and YFSETQ. CDR3 length: 15 residues.